Each of the 2 T cell receptor beta chains below was sequenced from the same sample in a study of blood T cells in healthy people across ages. Combining a sample-barcoded 5' primer with a J-beta primer mix, a second PCR ran for roughly 7 to 11 cycles. One entry per CDR3 protein, called by TCRdb with MiXCR from the 5' RACE reads. Of about 1.1 million distinct CDR3 sequences in the sample, about two fifths were seen once. Sequences were obtained from blood. The receptors here all came from a man aged 18 to 30 in good health.

This chain links TRBV24-1 with TRBJ2-3; D is perhaps TRBD1 or TRBD2 (5 bases each). This CDR3 has 17 amino acids. Germline assignment: CDR1 KGHDR and CDR2 SFDVKD. V lost 4 bases, J lost 0 bases, and 16 bases lay in between. CDR3 coding DNA: TGTGCCACCAGTGAAAGTTGGGACCCTTCTAGCACAGATACGCAGTATTTT. This sequence encodes CATSESWDPSSTDTQYF.

J is TRBJ1-2 and V is TRBV4-1; TRBD1 matches 7 bases. Germline V gene lookup returns CDR1 MGHRA and CDR2 YSYEKL. V dropped 1 base and J dropped 2; count of bases not matched to a gene: 10. The CDR3 loop spans 17 amino acids. The CDR3 DNA sequence: TGCGCCAGCAGCCAAGTGACCGCAGGGGGAGGAAACTATGGCTACACCTTC. Translating gives CASSQVTAGGGNYGYTF.